This T cell receptor beta chain was sequenced for a study of cytomegalovirus exposure and HLA in healthy donors. Trimming removed 5 bases at V and 3 bases at J, with 11 bases between. In germline, CDR1 is SGHTA, CDR2 FQGNSA. This CDR3 has 13 residues. General study findings and limits: TCR beta chain V- and J-gene trimming was linked, in a later analysis, to a missense variant in DCLRE1C.

This clone was found once. Its specificity is unknown. The primer mix had 60 Vbeta and 13 Jbeta primers. How the authors handled the data: Later, tens of millions of unique TCR beta chains were counted in an analysis, and 8.5 million to 13 million of them were shared. This table comes from immunoSEQ multiplex PCR, and its TCRdb copy is limited to in-frame clones, with some not included. V, J and clone size are taken as reported in that table, and D and trimming were inferred from the DNA itself. The table shows 120,000 or so clones, with about 72% occurring only once. The chain combines TRBV7-2 with TRBJ2-7, with D perhaps TRBD1 (5 bases). The receptor's source is a man younger than 40 in good health and CMV-seropositive. What was sequenced was PBMCs. The CDR3 here is CASSPQGFYEQYF. The CDR3 bases are TGTGCCAGCAGCCCCCAGGGTTTCTACGAGCAGTACTTC. Filled out from reference TRBV7-2 and TRBJ2-7, the complete variable domain reads GAGVSQSPSNKVTEKGKDVELRCDPISGHTALYWYRQSLGQGLEFLIYFQGNSAPDKSGLPSDRFSAERTGGSVSTLTIQRTQQEDSAVYLCASSPQGFYEQYFGPGTRLTVT.